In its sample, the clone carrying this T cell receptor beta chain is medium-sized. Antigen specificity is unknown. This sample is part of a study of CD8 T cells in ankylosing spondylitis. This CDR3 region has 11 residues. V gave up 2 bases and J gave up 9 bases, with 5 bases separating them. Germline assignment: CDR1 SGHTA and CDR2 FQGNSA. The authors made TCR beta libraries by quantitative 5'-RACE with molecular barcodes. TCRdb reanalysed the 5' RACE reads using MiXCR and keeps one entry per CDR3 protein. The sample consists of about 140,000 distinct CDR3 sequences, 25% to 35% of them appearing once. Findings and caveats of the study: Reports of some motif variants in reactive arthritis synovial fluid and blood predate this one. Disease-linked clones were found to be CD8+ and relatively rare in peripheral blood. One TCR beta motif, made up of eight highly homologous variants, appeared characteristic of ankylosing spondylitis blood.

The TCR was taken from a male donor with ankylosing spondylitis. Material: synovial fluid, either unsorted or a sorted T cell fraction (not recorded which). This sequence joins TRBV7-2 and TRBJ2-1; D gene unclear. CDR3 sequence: CASSLSSEQFF. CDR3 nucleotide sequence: TGTGCCAGCAGCTTATCTAGTGAGCAGTTCTTC. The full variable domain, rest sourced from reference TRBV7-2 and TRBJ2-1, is GAGVSQSPSNKVTEKGKDVELRCDPISGHTALYWYRQSLGQGLEFLIYFQGNSAPDKSGLPSDRFSAERTGGSVSTLTIQRTQQEDSAVYLCASSLSSEQFFGPGTRLTVL.